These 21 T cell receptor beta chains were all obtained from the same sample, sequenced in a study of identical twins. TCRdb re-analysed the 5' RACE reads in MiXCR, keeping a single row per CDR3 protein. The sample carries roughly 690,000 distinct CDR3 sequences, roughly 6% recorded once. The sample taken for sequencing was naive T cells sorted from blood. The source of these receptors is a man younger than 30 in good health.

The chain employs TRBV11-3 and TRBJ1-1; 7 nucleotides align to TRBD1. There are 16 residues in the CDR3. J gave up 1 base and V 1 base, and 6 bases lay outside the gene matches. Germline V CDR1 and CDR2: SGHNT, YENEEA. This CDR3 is CASSLGTGKGNTEAFF. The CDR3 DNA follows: TGTGCCAGCAGCTTAGGGACAGGCAAGGGGAACACTGAAGCTTTCTTT.

The CDR3 region has the DNA TGTGCCAGCAGCTTAGATGGGCTAGATTGGAATGAGCAGTTCTTC. It yields the protein CASSLDGLDWNEQFF. V usage is TRBV11-2 and J usage is TRBJ2-1; D is unclear. The V end was cut by 0 bases, the J end by 7 bases, with 13 bases between. Germline V gene data show CDR1 as SGHAT and CDR2 as FQNNGV. This CDR3 contains 15 residues.

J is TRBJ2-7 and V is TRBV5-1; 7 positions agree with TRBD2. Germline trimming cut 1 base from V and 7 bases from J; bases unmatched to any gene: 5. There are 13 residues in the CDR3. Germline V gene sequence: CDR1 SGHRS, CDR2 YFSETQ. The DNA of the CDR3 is TGCGCCAGCAGCTTGAGCGGGGTCTGGGAGCAGTACTTC. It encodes CASSLSGVWEQYF.

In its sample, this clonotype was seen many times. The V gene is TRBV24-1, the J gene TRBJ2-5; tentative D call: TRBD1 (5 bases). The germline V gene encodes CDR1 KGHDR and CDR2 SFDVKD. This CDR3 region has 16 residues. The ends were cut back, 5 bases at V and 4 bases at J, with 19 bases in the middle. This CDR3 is CATSASDSSLRETQYF. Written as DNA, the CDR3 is TGTGCCACCAGTGCTTCAGACAGCTCCCTTCGAGAGACCCAGTACTTC.

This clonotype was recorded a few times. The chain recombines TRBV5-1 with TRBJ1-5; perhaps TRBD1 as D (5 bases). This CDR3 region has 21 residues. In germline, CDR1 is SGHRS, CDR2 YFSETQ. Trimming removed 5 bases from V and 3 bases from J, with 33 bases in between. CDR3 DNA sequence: TGCGCCAGCAGTTCAGGTGGGAAGCAGGGCAGTATTTTTCGACACAATCAGCCCCAGCATTTT. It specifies CASSSGGKQGSIFRHNQPQHF.

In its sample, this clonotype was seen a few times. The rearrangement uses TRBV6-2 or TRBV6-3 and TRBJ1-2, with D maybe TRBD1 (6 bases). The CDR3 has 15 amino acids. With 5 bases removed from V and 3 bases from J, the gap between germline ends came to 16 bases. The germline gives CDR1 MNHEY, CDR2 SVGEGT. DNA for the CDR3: TGTGCCAGCAGTATTCGCGGGGGCCTGGACTATGGCTACACCTTC. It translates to CASSIRGGLDYGYTF.

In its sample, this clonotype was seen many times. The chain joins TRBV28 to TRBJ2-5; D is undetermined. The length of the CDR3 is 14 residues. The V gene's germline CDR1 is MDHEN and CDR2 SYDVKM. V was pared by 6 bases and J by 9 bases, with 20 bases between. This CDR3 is CASSKTGPPGAQYF. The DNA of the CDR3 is TGTGCCAGCAGCAAAACCGGGCCTCCTGGGGCCCAGTACTTC.

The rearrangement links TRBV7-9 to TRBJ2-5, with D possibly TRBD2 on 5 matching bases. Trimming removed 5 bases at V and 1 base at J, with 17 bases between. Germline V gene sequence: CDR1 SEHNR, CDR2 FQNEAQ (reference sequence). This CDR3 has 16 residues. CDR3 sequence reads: CASSPSRGMSQETQYF. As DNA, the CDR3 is TGTGCCAGCAGCCCATCGAGAGGGATGTCCCAAGAGACCCAGTACTTC.

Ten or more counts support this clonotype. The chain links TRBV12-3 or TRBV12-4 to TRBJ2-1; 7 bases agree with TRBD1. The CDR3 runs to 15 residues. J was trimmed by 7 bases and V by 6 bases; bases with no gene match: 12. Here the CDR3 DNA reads TGTGCCAGCAGACCCCCACAGGGGATGGGGAATGAGCAGTTCTTC. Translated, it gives CASRPPQGMGNEQFF.

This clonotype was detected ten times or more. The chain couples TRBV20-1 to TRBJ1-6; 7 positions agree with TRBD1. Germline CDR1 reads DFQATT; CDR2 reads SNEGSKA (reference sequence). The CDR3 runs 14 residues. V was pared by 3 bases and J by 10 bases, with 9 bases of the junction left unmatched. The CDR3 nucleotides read TGCAGTGCTAGGGCCACAGGGGTCGGCTCACCCCTCCACTTT. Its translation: CSARATGVGSPLHF.

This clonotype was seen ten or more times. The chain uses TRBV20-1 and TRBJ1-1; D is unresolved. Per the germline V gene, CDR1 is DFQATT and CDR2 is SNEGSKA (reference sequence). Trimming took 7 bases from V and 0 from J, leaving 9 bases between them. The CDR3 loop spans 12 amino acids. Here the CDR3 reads CSGKTVNTEAFF. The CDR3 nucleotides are TGCAGTGGAAAAACGGTGAACACTGAAGCTTTCTTT.

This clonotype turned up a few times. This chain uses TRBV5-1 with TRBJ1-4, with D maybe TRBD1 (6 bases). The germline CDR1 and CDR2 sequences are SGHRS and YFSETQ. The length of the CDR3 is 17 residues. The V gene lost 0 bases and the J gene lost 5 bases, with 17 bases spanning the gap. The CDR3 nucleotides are TGCGCCAGCAGCTTGGTAGGCCTCCGGGGGACAAATGAAAAACTGTTTTTT. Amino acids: CASSLVGLRGTNEKLFF.

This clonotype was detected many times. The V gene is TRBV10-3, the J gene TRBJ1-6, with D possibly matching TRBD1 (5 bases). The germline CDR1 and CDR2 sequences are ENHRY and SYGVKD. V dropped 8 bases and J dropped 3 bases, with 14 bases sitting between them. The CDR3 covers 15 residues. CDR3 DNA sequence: TGTGCCATCGGGAGGACGACAGACTATAATTCACCCCTCCACTTT. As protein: CAIGRTTDYNSPLHF.

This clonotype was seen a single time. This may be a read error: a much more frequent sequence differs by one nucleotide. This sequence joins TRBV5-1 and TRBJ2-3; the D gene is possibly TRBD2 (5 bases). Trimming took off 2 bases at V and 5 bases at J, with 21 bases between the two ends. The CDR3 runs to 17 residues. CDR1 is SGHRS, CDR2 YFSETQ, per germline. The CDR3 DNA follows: TGCGCCAGCAGCTTTCTTGGGTGGGAGTCCTTCCTAGATACGCAGTATTTT. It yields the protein CASSFLGWESFLDTQYF. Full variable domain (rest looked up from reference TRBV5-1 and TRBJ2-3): KAGVTQTPRYLIKTRGQQVTLSCSPISGHRSVSWYQQTPGQGLQFLFEYFSETQRNKGNFPGRFSGRQFSNSRSEMNVSTLELGDSALYLCASSFLGWESFLDTQYFGPGTRLTVL.

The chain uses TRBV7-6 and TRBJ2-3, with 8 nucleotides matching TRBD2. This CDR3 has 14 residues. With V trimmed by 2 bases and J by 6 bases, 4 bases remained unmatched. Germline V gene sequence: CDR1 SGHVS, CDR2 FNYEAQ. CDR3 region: CASSLIGGRDTQYF. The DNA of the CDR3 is TGTGCCAGCAGCTTAATCGGCGGGAGGGATACGCAGTATTTT.

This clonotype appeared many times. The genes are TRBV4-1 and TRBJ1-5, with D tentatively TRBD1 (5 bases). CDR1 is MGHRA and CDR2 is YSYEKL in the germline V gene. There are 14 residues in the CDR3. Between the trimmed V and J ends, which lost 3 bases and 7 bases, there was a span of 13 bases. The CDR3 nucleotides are TGCGCCAGCAGCCAGGGGGGGGGATCCCAGCCCCAGCATTTT. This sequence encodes CASSQGGGSQPQHF.

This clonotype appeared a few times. The CDR3 nucleotides are TGCGCCAGCAGCTTGAGAGGGAGTCCCTACGAGCAGTACTTC. Its protein product is CASSLRGSPYEQYF. J is TRBJ2-7 and V is TRBV5-1; tentatively, D is TRBD2 (5 bases). Germline CDR1 and CDR2: SGHRS and YFSETQ. Trimming pared 1 base from V and 2 bases from J, leaving 10 bases between. The CDR3 length is 14 residues.

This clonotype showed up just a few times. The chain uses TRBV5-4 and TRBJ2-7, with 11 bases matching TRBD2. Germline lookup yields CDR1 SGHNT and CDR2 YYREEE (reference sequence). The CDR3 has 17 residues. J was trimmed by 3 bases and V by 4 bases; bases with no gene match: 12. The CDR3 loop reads CASSPGTGTSGSYEQYF. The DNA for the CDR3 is TGTGCCAGCAGCCCCGGGACAGGAACTAGCGGGAGCTACGAGCAGTACTTC.

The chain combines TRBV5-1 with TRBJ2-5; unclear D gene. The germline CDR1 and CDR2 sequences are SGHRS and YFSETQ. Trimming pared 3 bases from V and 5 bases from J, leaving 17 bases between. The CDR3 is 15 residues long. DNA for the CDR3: TGCGCCAGCAGCTCGGCAGGTCCTACGGAGGAGACCCAGTACTTC. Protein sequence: CASSSAGPTEETQYF.

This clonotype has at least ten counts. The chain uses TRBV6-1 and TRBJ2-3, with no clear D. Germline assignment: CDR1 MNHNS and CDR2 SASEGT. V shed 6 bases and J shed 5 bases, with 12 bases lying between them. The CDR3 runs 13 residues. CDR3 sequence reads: CASSPTPRDTQYF. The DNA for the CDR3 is TGTGCCAGCAGCCCAACACCCAGAGATACGCAGTATTTT.

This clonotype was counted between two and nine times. CDR3 loop: CASSPRPAGLAKNIQYF. The DNA of the CDR3 is TGTGCCAGCAGCCCGAGACCCGCCGGACTGGCCAAAAACATTCAGTACTTC. The gene calls are TRBV3-1 and TRBJ2-4, with D maybe TRBD2 (5 bases). This CDR3 is 17 amino acids long. Germline V gene lookup returns CDR1 LGHDT and CDR2 YNNKEL (reference sequence). V was cut by 4 bases and J by 1 base, with 17 bases left in between.